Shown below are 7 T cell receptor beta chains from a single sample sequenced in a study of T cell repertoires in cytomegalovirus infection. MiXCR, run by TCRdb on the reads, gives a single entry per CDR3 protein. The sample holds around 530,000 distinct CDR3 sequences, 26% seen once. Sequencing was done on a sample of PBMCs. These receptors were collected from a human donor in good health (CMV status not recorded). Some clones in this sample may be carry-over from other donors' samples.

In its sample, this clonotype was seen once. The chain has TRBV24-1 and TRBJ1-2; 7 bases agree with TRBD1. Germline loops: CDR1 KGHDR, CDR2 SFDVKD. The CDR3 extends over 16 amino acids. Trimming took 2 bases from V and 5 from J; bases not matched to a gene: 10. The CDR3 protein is CATSDSRDSHLYGYTF. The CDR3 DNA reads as TGTGCCACCAGTGATTCTCGGGACAGTCATTTATATGGCTACACCTTC.

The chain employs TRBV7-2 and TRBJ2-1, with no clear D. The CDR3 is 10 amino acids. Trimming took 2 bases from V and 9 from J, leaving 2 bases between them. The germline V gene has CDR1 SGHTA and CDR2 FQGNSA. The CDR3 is CASSLREQFF. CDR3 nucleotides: TGTGCCAGCAGCTTACGTGAGCAGTTCTTC.

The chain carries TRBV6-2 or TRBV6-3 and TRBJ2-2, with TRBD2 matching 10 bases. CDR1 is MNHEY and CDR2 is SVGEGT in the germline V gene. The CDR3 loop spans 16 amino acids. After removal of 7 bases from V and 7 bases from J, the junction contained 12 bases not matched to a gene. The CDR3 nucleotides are TGTGCCAGCATCGGAGCGGGGGGGTCGAATGTCGGGGAGCTGTTTTTT. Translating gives CASIGAGGSNVGELFF.

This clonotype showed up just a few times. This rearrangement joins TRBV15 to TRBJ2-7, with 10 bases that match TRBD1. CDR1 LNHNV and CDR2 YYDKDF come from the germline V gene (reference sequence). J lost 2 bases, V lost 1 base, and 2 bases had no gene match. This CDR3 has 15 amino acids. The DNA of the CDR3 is TGTGCCACCAGCAGAGGACAGGGGGCTCCCTACGAGCAGTACTTC. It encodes CATSRGQGAPYEQYF.

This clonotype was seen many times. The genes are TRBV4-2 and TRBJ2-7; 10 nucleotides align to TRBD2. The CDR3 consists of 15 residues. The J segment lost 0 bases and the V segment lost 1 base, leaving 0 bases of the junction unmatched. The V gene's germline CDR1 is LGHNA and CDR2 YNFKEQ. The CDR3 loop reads CASSQASGSSYEQYF. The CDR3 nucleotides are TGTGCCAGCAGCCAAGCTAGCGGGAGCTCCTACGAGCAGTACTTC.

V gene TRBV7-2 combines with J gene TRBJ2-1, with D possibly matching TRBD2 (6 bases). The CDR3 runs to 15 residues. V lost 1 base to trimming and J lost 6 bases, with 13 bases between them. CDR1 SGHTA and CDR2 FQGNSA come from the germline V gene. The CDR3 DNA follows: TGTGCCAGCAGCTTAGGGAGGGATTCTCGCAATGAGCAGTTCTTC. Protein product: CASSLGRDSRNEQFF.

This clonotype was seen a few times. CDR3 amino acids: CASSLGIDNSPLHF. CDR3 nucleotides: TGCGCCAGCAGCCTCGGGATCGATAATTCACCCCTCCACTTT. This chain links TRBV5-1 with TRBJ1-6; D gene uncertain. This CDR3 has 14 amino acids. Germline loops: CDR1 SGHRS, CDR2 YFSETQ. V shed 4 bases and J shed 5 bases, with 10 bases lying between them.